This TCR beta chain was observed in a study of OX40 agonist ivuxolimab in advanced cancers. In the study overall: Two cutaneous melanoma patients and one hepatocellular carcinoma patient, three in all, had partial responses.

This CDR3 comprises 16 residues. CDR1 and CDR2 from the germline V gene are LNHDA and SQIVND (reference sequence). Trimming cost V 7 bases and J 5 bases, with 23 bases left between them. Method: immunoSEQ multiplex PCR; TCRdb's copy keeps in-frame clones and lacks some. The data contain tens of thousands of clones, roughly 80% of them singletons. This clone was counted only a few times. The source of this sequence is an adult with an advanced solid tumor such as melanoma, head and neck, liver or kidney cancer. The chain is built from TRBV19 and TRBJ1-1; D unresolved. This specimen was CD4+ or CD8+ T cells sorted from blood, taken in a trial of the OX40 agonist ivuxolimab. The CDR3 nucleotides read TGTGCCAGTACCCACGGCATGGAAAGGCCGGGGACTGAAGCTTTCTTT. As protein: CASTHGMERPGTEAFF.